Shown below are 7 T cell receptor beta chains from a single sample sequenced in a study of cytomegalovirus exposure and HLA in healthy donors (dated by TCRdb to 2016 to 2017). Library generation was performed with the immunoSEQ multiplex PCR assay. TCRdb re-hosts the immuneACCESS table, in-frame sequences only. Its copies lack some clones; in the studies checked, an unresolved V gene accounts for under half of them, and the cause for the rest is not known. The sample has 230,000 or so clones on record, around 88% of them singletons. The ten largest make up about 2.9% of the sample. Sequenced sample: PBMCs. The receptors shown here come from a young woman in good health and CMV-seronegative.

This chain connects TRBV7-2 to TRBJ2-3; a weak D match, TRBD1 (6 bases). Trimming left V 2 bases short and J 5 bases short, with 14 bases between. The CDR3 is 15 residues long. Germline lookup yields CDR1 SGHTA and CDR2 FQGNSA. The CDR3 loop is CASSLPGAHRDTQYF. The CDR3 DNA reads as TGTGCCAGCAGCTTACCAGGGGCGCATAGAGATACGCAGTATTTT.

This clone showed up just once. V gene TRBV28 combines with J gene TRBJ1-2; TRBD1 agrees at 8 bases. The V segment lost 6 bases and the J segment 2 bases; nucleotides outside the gene matches: 5. The V gene's germline CDR1 is MDHEN and CDR2 SYDVKM. The CDR3 has 14 residues. This CDR3 reads CASRTGQGNYGYTF. DNA of the CDR3: TGTGCCAGCAGGACCGGACAGGGCAACTATGGCTACACCTTC.

The chain joins TRBV2 to TRBJ2-3; possible D gene TRBD2, 5 bases. The germline V gene encodes CDR1 SNHLY and CDR2 FYNNEI. V was cut by 6 bases and J by 2 bases, with 9 bases left in between. The CDR3 covers 13 residues. The CDR3 reads CASRSGFTDTQYF. CDR3 nucleotide sequence: TGTGCCAGCAGGAGCGGTTTCACAGATACGCAGTATTTT.

The V gene is TRBV27, the J gene TRBJ2-3; unclear D gene. This CDR3 comprises 12 residues. The germline V and J ends were trimmed by 6 bases and 10 bases, with 14 bases remaining between them. Looked up from germline, CDR1 is MNHEY and CDR2 is SMNVEV (reference sequence). The CDR3, as DNA: TGTGCCAGCAGCTCAAGCCCCTTTCCGCAGTATTTT. Protein sequence: CASSSSPFPQYF.

V usage is TRBV4-1 and J usage is TRBJ2-2; maybe TRBD2 (6 bases). This CDR3 has 15 amino acids. CDR1 is MGHRA and CDR2 is YSYEKL in the germline V gene. Trimming shortened V by 4 bases and J by 5 bases, and 14 bases separated the two germline ends. The CDR3 nucleotides are TGCGCCAGCAGCCCCGGGGACTGGGGGACCGGGGAGCTGTTTTTT. Translated, it gives CASSPGDWGTGELFF.

V usage is TRBV30 and J usage is TRBJ2-3; TRBD2 aligns across 7 bases. The length of the CDR3 is 13 residues. Germline V CDR1 and CDR2: GTSNPN, SVGIG (reference sequence). The V segment lost 5 bases and the J segment 1 base; nucleotides outside the gene matches: 3. The CDR3 protein is CAWGLGGTDTQYF. As DNA, the CDR3 is TGTGCCTGGGGACTAGGGGGCACAGATACGCAGTATTTT.

The chain recombines TRBV28 with TRBJ2-5, with D possibly TRBD2 on 5 matching bases. Trimming pared 2 bases from V and 1 base from J, leaving 8 bases between. Germline V lookup: CDR1 MDHEN, CDR2 SYDVKM. The CDR3 length is 14 residues. CDR3 protein: CASSLGGLQETQYF. The CDR3 coding sequence is TGTGCCAGCAGTTTAGGAGGCCTCCAAGAGACCCAGTACTTC.